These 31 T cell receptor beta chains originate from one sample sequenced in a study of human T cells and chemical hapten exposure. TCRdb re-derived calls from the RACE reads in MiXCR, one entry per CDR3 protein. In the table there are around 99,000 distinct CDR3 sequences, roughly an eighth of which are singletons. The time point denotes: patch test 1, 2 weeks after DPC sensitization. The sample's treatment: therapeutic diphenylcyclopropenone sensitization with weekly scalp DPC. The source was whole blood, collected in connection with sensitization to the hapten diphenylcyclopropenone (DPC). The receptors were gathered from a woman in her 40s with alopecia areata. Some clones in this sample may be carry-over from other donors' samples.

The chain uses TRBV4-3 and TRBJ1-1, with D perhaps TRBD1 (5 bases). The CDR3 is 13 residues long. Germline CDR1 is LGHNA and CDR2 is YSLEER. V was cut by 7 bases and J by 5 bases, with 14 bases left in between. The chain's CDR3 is CASTWGLRTEAFF. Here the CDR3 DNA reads TGCGCCAGCACGTGGGGGTTACGAACTGAAGCTTTCTTT.

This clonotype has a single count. CDR3 DNA: TGCGCCAGCAGCCAAGGGACAGGCAGCGAGCAGTACTTC. It specifies CASSQGTGSEQYF. The chain recombines TRBV4-3 with TRBJ2-7, with TRBD1 matching 7 bases. J gave up 6 bases and V 1 base, and 3 bases lay outside the gene matches. This CDR3 comprises 13 residues. Per germline, CDR1 LGHNA and CDR2 YSLEER.

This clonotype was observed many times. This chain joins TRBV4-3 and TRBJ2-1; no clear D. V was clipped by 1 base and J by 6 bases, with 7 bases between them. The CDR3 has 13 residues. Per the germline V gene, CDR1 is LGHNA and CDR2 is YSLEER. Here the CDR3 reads CASSQGFSNEQFF. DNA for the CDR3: TGCGCCAGCAGCCAAGGATTCTCCAATGAGCAGTTCTTC.

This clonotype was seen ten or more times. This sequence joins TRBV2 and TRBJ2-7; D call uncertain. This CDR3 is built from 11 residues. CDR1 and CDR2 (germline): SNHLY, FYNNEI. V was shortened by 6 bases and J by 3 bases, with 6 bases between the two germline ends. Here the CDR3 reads CASSVLYEQYF. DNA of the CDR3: TGTGCCAGCAGCGTACTCTACGAGCAGTACTTC. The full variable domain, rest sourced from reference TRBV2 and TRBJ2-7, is EPEVTQTPSHQVTQMGQEVILRCVPISNHLYFYWYRQILGQKVEFLVSFYNNEISEKSEIFDDQFSVERPDGSNFTLKIRSTKLEDSAMYFCASSVLYEQYFGPGTRLTVT.

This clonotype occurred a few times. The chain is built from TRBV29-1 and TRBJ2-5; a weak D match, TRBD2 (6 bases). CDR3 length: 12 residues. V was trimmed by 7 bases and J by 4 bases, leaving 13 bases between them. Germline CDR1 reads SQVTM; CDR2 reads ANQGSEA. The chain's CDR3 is CSALPGRETQYF. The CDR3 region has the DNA TGCAGCGCCCTACCCGGGAGAGAGACCCAGTACTTC.

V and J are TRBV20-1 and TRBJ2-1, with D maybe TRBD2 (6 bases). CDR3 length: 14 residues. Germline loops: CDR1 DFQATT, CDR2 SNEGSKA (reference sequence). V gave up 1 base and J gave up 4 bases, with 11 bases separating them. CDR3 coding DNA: TGCAGTGCTAGAGGCGGGACCCTTTACAATGAGCAGTTCTTC. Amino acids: CSARGGTLYNEQFF.

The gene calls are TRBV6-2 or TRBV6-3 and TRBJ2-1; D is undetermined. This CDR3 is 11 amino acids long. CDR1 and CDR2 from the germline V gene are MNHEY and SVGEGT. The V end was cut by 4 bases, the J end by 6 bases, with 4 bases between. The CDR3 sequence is CASSWGNEQFF. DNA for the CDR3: TGTGCCAGCAGTTGGGGCAATGAGCAGTTCTTC.

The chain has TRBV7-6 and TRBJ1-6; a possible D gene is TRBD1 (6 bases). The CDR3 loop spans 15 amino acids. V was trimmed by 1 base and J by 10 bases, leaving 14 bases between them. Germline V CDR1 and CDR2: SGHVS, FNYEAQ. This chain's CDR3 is CASSLETGFNSPLHF. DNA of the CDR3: TGTGCCAGCAGCTTAGAGACAGGTTTCAACTCACCCCTCCACTTT.

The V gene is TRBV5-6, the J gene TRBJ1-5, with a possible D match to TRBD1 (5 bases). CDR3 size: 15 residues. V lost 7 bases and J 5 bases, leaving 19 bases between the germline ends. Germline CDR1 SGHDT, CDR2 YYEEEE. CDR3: CASGGGRHNHQPQHF. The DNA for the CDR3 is TGTGCCAGCGGGGGAGGGAGACACAATCATCAGCCCCAGCATTTT.

The CDR3 protein is CGARTNTGELFF. The CDR3 nucleotides read TGTGGGGCCAGGACGAACACCGGGGAGCTGTTTTTT. The J gene is TRBJ2-2, the V gene TRBV6-1, with D unresolved. CDR1 and CDR2 from the germline V gene are MNHNS and SASEGT. The CDR3 has 12 residues.

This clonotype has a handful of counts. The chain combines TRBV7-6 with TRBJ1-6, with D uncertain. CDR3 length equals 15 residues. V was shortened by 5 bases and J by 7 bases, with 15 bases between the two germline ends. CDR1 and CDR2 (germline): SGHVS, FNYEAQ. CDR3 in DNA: TGTGCCAGCAGCGCGCGGCCAGCGGGAAATTCACCCCTCCACTTT. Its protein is CASSARPAGNSPLHF.

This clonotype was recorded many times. This chain's CDR3 is CASSQDPGVQETQYF. The CDR3 nucleotides are TGTGCCAGCAGCCAAGATCCAGGGGTCCAAGAGACCCAGTACTTC. The chain is built from TRBV3-1 and TRBJ2-5; D possibly corresponds to TRBD1 (6 bases). V was cut by 0 bases and J by 1 base, with 9 bases left in between. The CDR3 is 15 amino acids. Germline loops: CDR1 LGHDT, CDR2 YNNKEL (reference sequence).

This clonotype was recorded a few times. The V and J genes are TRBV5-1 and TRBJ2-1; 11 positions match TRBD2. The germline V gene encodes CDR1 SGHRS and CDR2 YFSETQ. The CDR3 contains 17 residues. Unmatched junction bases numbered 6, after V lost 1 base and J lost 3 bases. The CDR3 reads CASSLTTGTSGYNEQFF. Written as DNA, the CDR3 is TGCGCCAGCAGCTTGACCACCGGGACTAGCGGCTACAATGAGCAGTTCTTC.

CDR3 loop: CASSLYEQFF. The CDR3 region has the DNA TGTGCCAGCAGCTTATATGAGCAGTTCTTC. This chain joins TRBV7-9 and TRBJ2-1, with unresolved D. This CDR3 contains 10 residues. Germline CDR1 is SEHNR and CDR2 is FQNEAQ (reference sequence). V lost 2 bases and J lost 8, with 1 base in between. The whole variable domain, remainder taken from reference TRBV7-9 and TRBJ2-1, is DTGVSQNPRHKITKRGQNVTFRCDPISEHNRLYWYRQTLGQGPEFLTYFQNEAQLEKSRLLSDRFSAERPKGSFSTLEIQRTEQGDSAMYLCASSLYEQFFGPGTRLTVL.

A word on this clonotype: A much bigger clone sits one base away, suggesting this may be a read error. The CDR3 sequence is CASSPMAATDTQYF. CDR3 nucleotides: TGTGCCAGCTCACCAATGGCAGCGACAGATACGCAGTATTTT. The V and J genes are TRBV18 and TRBJ2-3; D unresolved. V was clipped by 2 bases and J by 3 bases, with 9 bases between them. The germline gives CDR1 KGHSH, CDR2 LQKENI. The CDR3 consists of 14 residues.

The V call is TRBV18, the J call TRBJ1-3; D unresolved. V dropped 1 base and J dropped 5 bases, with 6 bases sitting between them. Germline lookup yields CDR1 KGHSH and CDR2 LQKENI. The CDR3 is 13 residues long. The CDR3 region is CASSPRGRNTIYF. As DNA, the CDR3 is TGTGCCAGCTCACCACGAGGGAGAAACACCATATATTTT.

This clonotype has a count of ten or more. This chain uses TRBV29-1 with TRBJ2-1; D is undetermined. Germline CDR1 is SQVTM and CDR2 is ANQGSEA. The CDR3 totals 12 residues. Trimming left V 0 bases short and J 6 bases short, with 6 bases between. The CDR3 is CSVEDGTNEQFF. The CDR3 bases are TGCAGCGTTGAAGATGGAACCAATGAGCAGTTCTTC.

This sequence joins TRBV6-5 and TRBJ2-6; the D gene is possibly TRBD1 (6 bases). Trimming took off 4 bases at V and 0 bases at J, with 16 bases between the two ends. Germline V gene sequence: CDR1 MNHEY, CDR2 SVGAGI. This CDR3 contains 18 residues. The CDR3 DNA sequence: TGTGCCAGCAGTTGGACAGTGGGCCCTCGCTCTGGGGCCAACGTCCTGACTTTC. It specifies CASSWTVGPRSGANVLTF.

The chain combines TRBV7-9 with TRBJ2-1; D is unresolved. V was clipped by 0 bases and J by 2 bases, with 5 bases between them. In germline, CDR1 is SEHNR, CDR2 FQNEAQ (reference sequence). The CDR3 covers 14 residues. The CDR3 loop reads CASSLAVPYNEQFF. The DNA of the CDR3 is TGTGCCAGCAGCTTAGCGGTCCCCTACAATGAGCAGTTCTTC.

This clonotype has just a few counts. The CDR3 DNA is TGCAGTGCTAGAGATGGAAATGGATACAGGGCTGGCTACACCTTC. This gives the protein CSARDGNGYRAGYTF. The V gene is TRBV20-1, the J gene TRBJ1-2, with D maybe TRBD1 (6 bases). V gave up 0 bases and J gave up 7 bases, with 18 bases separating them. The CDR3 loop spans 15 amino acids. The germline V gene has CDR1 DFQATT and CDR2 SNEGSKA (reference sequence).

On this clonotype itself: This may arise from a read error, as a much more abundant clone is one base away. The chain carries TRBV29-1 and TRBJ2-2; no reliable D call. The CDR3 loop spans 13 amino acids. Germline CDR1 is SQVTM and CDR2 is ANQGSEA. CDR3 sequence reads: CRVAEDGTGELFF. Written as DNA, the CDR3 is TGCAGAGTCGCCGAGGACGGCACCGGGGAGCTGTTTTTT.

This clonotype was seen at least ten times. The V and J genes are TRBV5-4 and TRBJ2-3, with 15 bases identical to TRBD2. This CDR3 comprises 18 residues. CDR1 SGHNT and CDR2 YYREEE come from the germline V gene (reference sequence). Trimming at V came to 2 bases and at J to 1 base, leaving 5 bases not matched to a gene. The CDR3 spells CASSFGLAGGRGTDTQYF. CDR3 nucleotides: TGTGCCAGCAGCTTCGGACTAGCGGGAGGGCGGGGCACAGATACGCAGTATTTT.

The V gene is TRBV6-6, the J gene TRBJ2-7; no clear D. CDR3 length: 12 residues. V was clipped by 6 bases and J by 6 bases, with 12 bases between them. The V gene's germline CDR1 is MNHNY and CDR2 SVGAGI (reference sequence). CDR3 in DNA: TGTGCCAGCAGCCCCTCGGTTAGCGAGCAGTACTTC. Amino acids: CASSPSVSEQYF.

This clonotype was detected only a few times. This CDR3 reads CASSLGASGSQNEQFF. CDR3 nucleotide sequence: TGTGCCAGCAGCTTAGGAGCTAGCGGGAGTCAAAATGAGCAGTTCTTC. This chain joins TRBV7-6 and TRBJ2-1; the match to TRBD2 covers 10 bases. V lost 1 base, J lost 7 bases, and 7 bases stayed unmatched. There are 16 residues in the CDR3. CDR1 is SGHVS and CDR2 is FNYEAQ in the germline V gene.

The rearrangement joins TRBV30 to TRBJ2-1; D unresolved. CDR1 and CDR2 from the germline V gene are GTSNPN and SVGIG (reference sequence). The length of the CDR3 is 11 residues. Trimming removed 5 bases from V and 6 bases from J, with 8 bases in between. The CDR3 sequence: CAWGRLNEQFF. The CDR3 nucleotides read TGTGCCTGGGGTCGCCTCAATGAGCAGTTCTTC.

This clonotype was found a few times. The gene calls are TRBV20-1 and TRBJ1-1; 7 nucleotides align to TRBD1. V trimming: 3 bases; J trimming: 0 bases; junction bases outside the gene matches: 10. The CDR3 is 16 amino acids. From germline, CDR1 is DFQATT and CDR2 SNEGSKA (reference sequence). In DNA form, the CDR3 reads TGCAGTGCTAGGGTGGGACAGATACTTATGAACACTGAAGCTTTCTTT. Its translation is CSARVGQILMNTEAFF.

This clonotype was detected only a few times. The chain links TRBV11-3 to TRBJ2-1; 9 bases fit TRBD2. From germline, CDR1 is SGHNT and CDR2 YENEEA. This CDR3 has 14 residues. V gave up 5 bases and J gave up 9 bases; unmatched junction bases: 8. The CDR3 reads CASSPTASGTEQFF. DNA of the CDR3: TGTGCCAGCAGCCCCACGGCTAGCGGGACTGAGCAGTTCTTC.

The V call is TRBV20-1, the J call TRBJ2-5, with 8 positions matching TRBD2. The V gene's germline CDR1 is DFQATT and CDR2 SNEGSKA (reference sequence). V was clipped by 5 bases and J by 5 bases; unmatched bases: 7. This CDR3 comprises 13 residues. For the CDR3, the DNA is TGCAGTGCTTACAGCGGGAGTGGCGAGACCCAGTACTTC. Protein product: CSAYSGSGETQYF.

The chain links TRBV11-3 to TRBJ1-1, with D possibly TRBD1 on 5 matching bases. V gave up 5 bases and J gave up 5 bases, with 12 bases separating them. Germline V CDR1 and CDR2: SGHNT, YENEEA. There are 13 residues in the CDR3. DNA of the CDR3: TGTGCCAGCAGCGTACTGGGGGGAACTGAAGCTTTCTTT. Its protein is CASSVLGGTEAFF.

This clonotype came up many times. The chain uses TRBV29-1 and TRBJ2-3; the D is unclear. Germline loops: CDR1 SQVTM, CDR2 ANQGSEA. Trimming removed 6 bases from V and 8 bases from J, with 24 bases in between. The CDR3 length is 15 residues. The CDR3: CSVAFAWGGDGTQYF. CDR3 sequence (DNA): TGCAGCGTGGCTTTCGCATGGGGTGGAGACGGTACGCAGTATTTT.

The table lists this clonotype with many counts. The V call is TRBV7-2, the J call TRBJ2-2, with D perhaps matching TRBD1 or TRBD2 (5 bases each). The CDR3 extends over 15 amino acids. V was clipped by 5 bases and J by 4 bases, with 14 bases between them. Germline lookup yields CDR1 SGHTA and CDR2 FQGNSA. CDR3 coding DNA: TGTGCCAGCAGCCCCCGGGGCAGCTCCACCGGGGAGCTGTTTTTT. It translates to CASSPRGSSTGELFF.